The entry that follows covers one T cell receptor beta chain sequence. What it binds is not known. The data were taken from a study of T cell responses to AZD1222 COVID-19 vaccine. Whole-study findings and limits: Among the donors, most were white British and more were female, and clonal diversity was possibly underestimated. Recipients of AZD1222 seropositive at baseline numbered only six or seven. With two AZD1222 doses given, Spike-specific TCR breadth and depth both rose.

Measured with immunoSEQ multiplex PCR; TCRdb has only the in-frame clones, and not every one. The sample has fewer than 200,000 clones; roughly 94% are singletons. The CDR3 length is 19 residues. V lost 0 bases and J lost 0; bases outside the gene matches: 9. Germline CDR1 KGHSH, CDR2 LQKENI. This TCR came from an adult who received the AZD1222 COVID-19 vaccine. The rearrangement joins TRBV18 to TRBJ2-1; the match to TRBD2 covers 9 bases. Sequencing was performed on peripheral blood, taken 28 days after the second AZD1222 dose. The CDR3 sequence is CASSPPKTSGFSSYNEQFF. The CDR3 DNA reads as TGTGCCAGCTCACCACCAAAAACTAGCGGGTTTAGCTCCTACAATGAGCAGTTCTTC.